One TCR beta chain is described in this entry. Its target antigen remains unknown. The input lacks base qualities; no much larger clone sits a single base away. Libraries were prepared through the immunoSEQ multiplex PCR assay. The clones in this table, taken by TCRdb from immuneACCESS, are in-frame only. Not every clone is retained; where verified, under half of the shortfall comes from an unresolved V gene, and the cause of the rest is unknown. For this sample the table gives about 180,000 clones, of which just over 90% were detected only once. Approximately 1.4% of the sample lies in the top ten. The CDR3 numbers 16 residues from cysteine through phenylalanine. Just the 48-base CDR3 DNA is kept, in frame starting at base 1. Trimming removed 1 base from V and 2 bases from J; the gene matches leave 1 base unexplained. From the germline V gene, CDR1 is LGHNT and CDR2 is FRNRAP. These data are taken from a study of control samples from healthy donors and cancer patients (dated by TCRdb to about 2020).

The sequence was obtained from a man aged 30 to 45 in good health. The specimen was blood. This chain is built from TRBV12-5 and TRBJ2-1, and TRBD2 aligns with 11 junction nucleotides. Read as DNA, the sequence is TGTGCTAGTGGTTTGGAGGGACTAGCGGCCTACAATGAGCAGTTCTTC. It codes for CASGLEGLAAYNEQFF. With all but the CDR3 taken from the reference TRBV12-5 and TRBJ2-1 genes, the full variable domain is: DARVTQTPRHKVTEMGQEVTMRCQPILGHNTVFWYRQTMMQGLELLAYFRNRAPLDDSGMPKDRFSAEMPDATLATLKIQPSEPRDSAVYFCASGLEGLAAYNEQFFGPGTRLTVL.